Listed below are T cell receptor beta chains from one sample, sequenced in a study of yellow fever vaccine responses in identical twins. TCRdb independently ran MiXCR on the RT-PCR reads; one entry per CDR3 protein. Among some 20,000 distinct CDR3 sequences listed, over 70% were seen once. Sample: T cells from blood (PBMCs), unsorted or a sorted subset (not recorded which), taken before or after yellow fever vaccination (not recorded which). These receptors all stem from a young woman who received the yellow fever vaccine. Both conserved end residues are part of each CDR3. Fields, in order: clone size, D gene, V gene, J gene, CDR3 DNA, CDR3 protein. D genes are given only for firm matches. Clone size is stated in some rows and not others, as once, few, many or a class when expanded.

few	-	TRBV18	TRBJ1-1	TGTGCCAGCTCACCATTTACGAACACTGAAGCTTTCTTT	CASSPFTNTEAFF
-	-	TRBV12-3/TRBV12-4	TRBJ1-5	TGTGCCAGCAGTTTAGGTCCCAACAATCAGCCCCAGCATTTT	CASSLGPNNQPQHF
-	-	TRBV12-3/TRBV12-4	TRBJ1-6	TGTGCCAGCAGTTTGGCGTCAAATAATTCACCCCTCCACTTT	CASSLASNNSPLHF
once	TRBD2	TRBV4-2	TRBJ2-3	TGTGCCAGCAGCCAAGGAGCGGGAGGCACAGATACGCAGTATTTT	CASSQGAGGTDTQYF
-	TRBD2	TRBV10-3	TRBJ2-1	TGTGCCATCAGTCTACTAGCGAGCCACTCCTACAATGAGCAGTTCTTC	CAISLLASHSYNEQFF
-	-	TRBV5-1	TRBJ1-1	TGCGCCAGCAGCTTGGGAGGTGAAGCTTTCTTT	CASSLGGEAFF
-	-	TRBV29-1	TRBJ2-1	TGCAGCGTTGAGACAGGCTCCTACAATGAGCAGTTCTTC	CSVETGSYNEQFF
-	-	TRBV11-3	TRBJ2-1	TGTGCCAGCAGCCTATCCTCCTACAATGAGCAGTTCTTC	CASSLSSYNEQFF
-	TRBD1	TRBV2	TRBJ2-3	TGTGCCAGCAGCCGAAGGGGACAGAAGAGCACAGATACGCAGTATTTT	CASSRRGQKSTDTQYF
-	-	TRBV6-5	TRBJ1-1	TGTGCCAGCAGTTACTCCAGTGTTACTGAAGCTTTCTTT	CASSYSSVTEAFF
-	-	TRBV14	TRBJ1-2	TGTGCCAGCAGCCAAGCTGAGAACTATGGCTACACCTTC	CASSQAENYGYTF
-	-	TRBV1	TRBJ1-2	TGCACCAGCAGCCGCCGACAGGGAGGGGGAAAACCGAATGGCTACACCTTC	CTSSRRQGGGKPNGYTF
once	TRBD1	TRBV11-1	TRBJ1-1	TGTGCCAGCAGCATCCCGGGACAGGGGGCCACTGAAGCTTTCTTT	CASSIPGQGATEAFF